Below, 12 T cell receptor beta chains from the same sample are listed, as sequenced in a study of OX40 agonist ivuxolimab in advanced cancers. Libraries were made using the immunoSEQ multiplex PCR assay. TCRdb mirrors the immuneACCESS table, restricted to in-frame sequences. Some clones are absent from its copies; in checked studies, under half trace to an unresolved V gene, and the reason for the others is unknown. The sample data list some 66,000 clones, and 70% to 90% of these were observed just once. Of the sample, around 0.53% is held by the ten largest clones. The sequencing used CD4+ or CD8+ T cells sorted from blood, collected in a trial of the OX40 agonist ivuxolimab. These receptors were taken from an adult with an advanced solid tumor such as melanoma, head and neck, liver or kidney cancer.

The rearrangement joins TRBV7-2 to TRBJ2-7; 8 bases align to TRBD2. The V and J ends lost 0 bases and 3 bases, in that order; junction bases with no gene match: 7. The CDR3 loop spans 16 amino acids. The germline CDR1 and CDR2 sequences are SGHTA and FQGNSA. Written as DNA, the CDR3 is TGTGCCAGCAGCTTAGCGTTCGCGGGGGGTCTCTACGAGCAGTACTTC. It specifies CASSLAFAGGLYEQYF. Full variable domain (missing parts from reference TRBV7-2 and TRBJ2-7): GAGVSQSPSNKVTEKGKDVELRCDPISGHTALYWYRQSLGQGLEFLIYFQGNSAPDKSGLPSDRFSAERTGGSVSTLTIQRTQQEDSAVYLCASSLAFAGGLYEQYFGPGTRLTVT.

This clone was seen a single time. The chain joins TRBV29-1 to TRBJ1-2; D gene uncertain. Germline loops: CDR1 SQVTM, CDR2 ANQGSEA. There are 13 residues in the CDR3. Deletions cut 4 bases from V and 0 bases from J, with 9 bases between. CDR3: CSVAQQTNYGYTF. CDR3 coding DNA: TGCAGCGTTGCACAGCAAACTAACTATGGCTACACCTTC.

V and J are TRBV28 and TRBJ2-2; no firm D call. CDR1 is MDHEN, CDR2 SYDVKM, per germline. The CDR3 totals 14 residues. Trimming took 4 bases from V and 4 from J, leaving 10 bases between them. CDR3 sequence reads: CASSSWYGTGELFF. Written as DNA, the CDR3 is TGTGCCAGCAGTTCCTGGTACGGCACCGGGGAGCTGTTTTTT.

The J gene is TRBJ1-5, the V gene TRBV19; D unclear. Germline loops: CDR1 LNHDA, CDR2 SQIVND (reference sequence). With 6 bases removed from V and 2 bases from J, the gap between germline ends came to 14 bases. The CDR3 consists of 15 residues. CDR3 DNA sequence: TGTGCCAGTAGCCTGGGGAGGGCTGGCAATCAGCCCCAGCATTTT. Protein product: CASSLGRAGNQPQHF.

This clone was found once. This chain links TRBV5-1 with TRBJ2-5, with TRBD2 matching over 12 bases. The CDR3 runs 16 residues. Germline V gene lookup returns CDR1 SGHRS and CDR2 YFSETQ. V was clipped by 2 bases and J by 4 bases; unmatched bases: 6. Written as DNA, the CDR3 is TGCGCCAGCAGCTTAAGCCCGACTAGCGGGGGAGAGACCCAGTACTTC. It encodes CASSLSPTSGGETQYF. The complete variable domain, with remaining parts taken from reference TRBV5-1 and TRBJ2-5, reads KAGVTQTPRYLIKTRGQQVTLSCSPISGHRSVSWYQQTPGQGLQFLFEYFSETQRNKGNFPGRFSGRQFSNSRSEMNVSTLELGDSALYLCASSLSPTSGGETQYFGPGTRLLVL.

The chain recombines TRBV19 with TRBJ1-1; no firm D call. Trimming pared 6 bases from V and 7 bases from J, leaving 12 bases between. The germline V gene encodes CDR1 LNHDA and CDR2 SQIVND (reference sequence). This CDR3 spans 12 amino acids. The CDR3 here is CASRRDTGEAFF. The CDR3 DNA sequence: TGTGCCAGTAGGAGGGATACCGGTGAAGCTTTCTTT. The full variable domain, in which reference TRBV19 and TRBJ1-1 provide the parts outside the CDR3, is DGGITQSPKYLFRKEGQNVTLSCEQNLNHDAMYWYRQDPGQGLRLIYYSQIVNDFQKGDIAEGYSVSREKKESFPLTVTSAQKNPTAFYLCASRRDTGEAFFGQGTRLTVV.

In the case of this clone: An end of the junction differs from the germline gene, which may be a read error. The chain employs TRBV7-7 and TRBJ1-2; D remains unclear. Germline-derived CDR1 and CDR2 are SSHAT and FNYEAQ (reference sequence). CDR3 length equals 14 residues. The CDR3 nucleotides are TGTGCTAGCAGCCCGCTCCAGGAGGGCCATGGCTACACCTTC. Translation gives CASSPLQEGHGYTF.

The V gene is TRBV18, the J gene TRBJ2-6, with D possibly matching TRBD1 (5 bases). The CDR3 extends over 15 amino acids. V shed 1 base and J shed 2 bases, with 6 bases lying between them. The V gene's germline CDR1 is KGHSH and CDR2 LQKENI. CDR3 amino acids: CASSPQGPGANVLTF. The CDR3 region has the DNA TGTGCCAGCTCACCACAGGGGCCTGGGGCCAACGTCCTGACTTTC.

V usage is TRBV30 and J usage is TRBJ1-1; no reliable D call. Germline V CDR1 and CDR2: GTSNPN, SVGIG (reference sequence). There are 11 residues in the CDR3. Trimming cost V 0 bases and J 10 bases, with 9 bases left between them. The CDR3: CAWSVAFGAFF. The CDR3 DNA reads as TGTGCCTGGAGTGTAGCGTTTGGAGCTTTCTTT.

The chain uses TRBV5-3 and TRBJ1-2, with no clear D. TRBV5-3 is designated an ORF whose function remains uncertain. The CDR3 contains 14 residues. V was trimmed by 5 bases and J by 7 bases, leaving 18 bases between them. The CDR3 DNA reads TGTGCCAGAAGTCTAGAACACGGAGAGACTGGCTACACCTTC. Protein: CARSLEHGETGYTF.

This rearrangement joins TRBV19 to TRBJ1-2; D perhaps matches TRBD1 (5 bases). Between the trimmed V and J ends, which lost 10 bases and 2 bases, there was a span of 11 bases. The CDR3 length is 12 residues. The V gene's germline CDR1 is LNHDA and CDR2 SQIVND (reference sequence). CDR3 in amino acids: CATTGSNYGYTF. The CDR3 DNA follows: TGTGCCACCACAGGTTCGAACTATGGCTACACCTTC.

The genes are TRBV6-6 and TRBJ1-2; possible D gene TRBD1, 6 bases. The germline V gene has CDR1 MNHNY and CDR2 SVGAGI (reference sequence). The CDR3 covers 13 residues. The V and J ends lost 2 bases and 7 bases respectively, with 11 bases between them. CDR3 DNA: TGTGCCAGCAGTTACGAACAGGGAACTGGCTACACCTTC. Translated: CASSYEQGTGYTF.